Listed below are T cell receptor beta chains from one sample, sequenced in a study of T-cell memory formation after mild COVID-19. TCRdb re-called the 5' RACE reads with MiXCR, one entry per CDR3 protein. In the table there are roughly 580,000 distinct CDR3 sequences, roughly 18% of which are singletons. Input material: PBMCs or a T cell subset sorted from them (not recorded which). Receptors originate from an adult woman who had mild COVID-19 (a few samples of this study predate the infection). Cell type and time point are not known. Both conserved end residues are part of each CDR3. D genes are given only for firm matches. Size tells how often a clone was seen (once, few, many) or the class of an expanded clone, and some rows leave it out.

CDR3nt: TGCAGTGCTAGAATTGCCCTAGAATTGTCCAGAGGGCAGTTCTTC
CDR3aa: CSARIALELSRGQFF
j_gene: TRBJ2-1
abundance: many
d_gene: .
v_gene: TRBV20-1

CDR3nt: TGTGCCAGTAGTCTCCCCCGGACAGGGGTATACGAGCAGTACTTC
CDR3aa: CASSLPRTGVYEQYF
j_gene: TRBJ2-7
abundance: once
d_gene: TRBD1
v_gene: TRBV19

CDR3nt: TGCAGCGTTTTGGTGAACACCGGGGAGCTGTTTTTT
CDR3aa: CSVLVNTGELFF
j_gene: TRBJ2-2
abundance: few
d_gene: .
v_gene: TRBV29-1

CDR3nt: TGTGCCAGCAGCCGACAGGACTCCTACGAGCAGTACTTC
CDR3aa: CASSRQDSYEQYF
j_gene: TRBJ2-7
abundance: .
d_gene: .
v_gene: TRBV7-9

CDR3nt: TGTGCCAGCAGGGCCTTTTGGGGGGGCGGCCACAATGAGCAGTTCTTC
CDR3aa: CASRAFWGGGHNEQFF
j_gene: TRBJ2-1
abundance: many
d_gene: .
v_gene: TRBV2

CDR3nt: TGTGCCAGCAAGCCGGGGACAGACTTTTTCGAGCAGTACTTC
CDR3aa: CASKPGTDFFEQYF
j_gene: TRBJ2-7
abundance: .
d_gene: TRBD1
v_gene: TRBV12-3/TRBV12-4

CDR3nt: TGTGCCAGCAGCCAAGGAGCGGGGCCCCACTACGAGCAGTACTTC
CDR3aa: CASSQGAGPHYEQYF
j_gene: TRBJ2-7
abundance: .
d_gene: TRBD2
v_gene: TRBV3-1

CDR3nt: TGCGCCAGCAGCCAGCTCAGACTAGCGGTGAATACGCAGTATTTT
CDR3aa: CASSQLRLAVNTQYF
j_gene: TRBJ2-3
abundance: .
d_gene: TRBD2
v_gene: TRBV4-1

CDR3nt: TGTGCCAGCAGTGACAGTTCCATGAACACTGAAGCTTTCTTT
CDR3aa: CASSDSSMNTEAFF
j_gene: TRBJ1-1
abundance: few
d_gene: .
v_gene: TRBV9

CDR3nt: TGCGCCAGCAGCTTGGGGCTCCGGGACATGTCGCACGAGCAGTACTTC
CDR3aa: CASSLGLRDMSHEQYF
j_gene: TRBJ2-7
abundance: .
d_gene: .
v_gene: TRBV5-1

CDR3nt: TGTGCCAGCGCCGACACCTATCAGCCCCAGCATTTT
CDR3aa: CASADTYQPQHF
j_gene: TRBJ1-5
abundance: few
d_gene: .
v_gene: TRBV6-2/TRBV6-3

CDR3nt: TGTGCCAGCAGTGGGGGGCCCGGGACGGAGGCTTTCTTT
CDR3aa: CASSGGPGTEAFF
j_gene: TRBJ1-1
abundance: few
d_gene: .
v_gene: TRBV12-3/TRBV12-4

CDR3nt: TGTGCCAGCAGCCAACCCGCAGTCCTAGAGACCCAGTACTTC
CDR3aa: CASSQPAVLETQYF
j_gene: TRBJ2-5
abundance: few
d_gene: .
v_gene: TRBV3-1

CDR3nt: TGTGCCAGCAGCTTGCAACAGGGTTGGACTGAAGCTTTCTTT
CDR3aa: CASSLQQGWTEAFF
j_gene: TRBJ1-1
abundance: .
d_gene: .
v_gene: TRBV5-5

CDR3nt: TGTGCCAGCAGCTCAGGAAGCGGGAGGGCCCATCATGAGCAGTTCTTC
CDR3aa: CASSSGSGRAHHEQFF
j_gene: TRBJ2-1
abundance: .
d_gene: TRBD2
v_gene: TRBV7-2

CDR3nt: TGTGCCAGCAGTTTCTTAGGAAAGAACAATGAGCAGTTCTTC
CDR3aa: CASSFLGKNNEQFF
j_gene: TRBJ2-1
abundance: .
d_gene: .
v_gene: TRBV12-3/TRBV12-4

CDR3nt: TGCGCCAGCAGCTCGGAGGTCTTACTTGGAGATTCACCCCTCCACTTT
CDR3aa: CASSSEVLLGDSPLHF
j_gene: TRBJ1-6
abundance: few
d_gene: .
v_gene: TRBV5-1

CDR3nt: TGTGCCAGCAGCTTTTTTACAAATCCCATGAACACTGAAGCTTTCTTT
CDR3aa: CASSFFTNPMNTEAFF
j_gene: TRBJ1-1
abundance: few
d_gene: .
v_gene: TRBV11-1

CDR3nt: TGTGCCAGCAGTTACCGGGGAAGCACCGGGGAGCTGTTTTTT
CDR3aa: CASSYRGSTGELFF
j_gene: TRBJ2-2
abundance: few
d_gene: .
v_gene: TRBV12-3/TRBV12-4

CDR3nt: TGTGCCATCAGTGGTCAGACGGGTAACGACTATGGCTACACCTTC
CDR3aa: CAISGQTGNDYGYTF
j_gene: TRBJ1-2
abundance: .
d_gene: .
v_gene: TRBV10-3

CDR3nt: TGTGCCAACTCGGGACTAGCTGGTGAGCAGTTCTTC
CDR3aa: CANSGLAGEQFF
j_gene: TRBJ2-1
abundance: few
d_gene: TRBD2
v_gene: TRBV7-9

CDR3nt: TGTGCCAGCAGCGGACGGAGTCGCTATGGCTACACCTTC
CDR3aa: CASSGRSRYGYTF
j_gene: TRBJ1-2
abundance: .
d_gene: .
v_gene: TRBV5-5

CDR3nt: TGTGCCAGCAGCCAAGACCTCGGGAACGAGCAGTACTTC
CDR3aa: CASSQDLGNEQYF
j_gene: TRBJ2-7
abundance: .
d_gene: .
v_gene: TRBV3-1

CDR3nt: TGTGCCAGCAGCCCTGGGGACTCCTGGGTAGGGACTGAAGCTTTCTTT
CDR3aa: CASSPGDSWVGTEAFF
j_gene: TRBJ1-1
abundance: .
d_gene: .
v_gene: TRBV3-1

CDR3nt: TGTGCCAGCAGCCAAGCGGCAGGGGCCCACTCACCCCTCCACTTT
CDR3aa: CASSQAAGAHSPLHF
j_gene: TRBJ1-6
abundance: .
d_gene: .
v_gene: TRBV14

CDR3nt: TGTGCCAGCAGCACAGGTCTTTGGGACAGGGGTGAAAAACTGTTTTTT
CDR3aa: CASSTGLWDRGEKLFF
j_gene: TRBJ1-4
abundance: .
d_gene: TRBD1
v_gene: TRBV9

CDR3nt: TGTGCCAGCAGTGAAGCCTGGACAGGGCTTGATCAGCCCCAGCATTTT
CDR3aa: CASSEAWTGLDQPQHF
j_gene: TRBJ1-5
abundance: .
d_gene: TRBD1
v_gene: TRBV2

CDR3nt: TGTGCCAGCAGCGAGGGCTACAATGAGCAGTTCTTC
CDR3aa: CASSEGYNEQFF
j_gene: TRBJ2-1
abundance: .
d_gene: .
v_gene: TRBV11-2

CDR3nt: TGTGCCAGCAGAGGGACGGTCAATCAGCCCCAGCATTTT
CDR3aa: CASRGTVNQPQHF
j_gene: TRBJ1-5
abundance: few
d_gene: .
v_gene: TRBV6-1

CDR3nt: TGTGCCAGTAGTATCTGGGGGCGCGGTGGCTACGAGCAGTACTTC
CDR3aa: CASSIWGRGGYEQYF
j_gene: TRBJ2-7
abundance: .
d_gene: .
v_gene: TRBV19

CDR3nt: TGTGCCAGCAGATCTACCGGGGGGCATGGCACAGATACGCAGTATTTT
CDR3aa: CASRSTGGHGTDTQYF
j_gene: TRBJ2-3
abundance: .
d_gene: .
v_gene: TRBV6-2/TRBV6-3

CDR3nt: TGTGCCTGGAAACCGGGACAGGGGTTCTACGAGCAGTACTTC
CDR3aa: CAWKPGQGFYEQYF
j_gene: TRBJ2-7
abundance: few
d_gene: TRBD1
v_gene: TRBV30

CDR3nt: TGTGCCAGCAGCTCCGGGGGAGAGGGCAACCAAGAGACCCAGTACTTC
CDR3aa: CASSSGGEGNQETQYF
j_gene: TRBJ2-5
abundance: .
d_gene: .
v_gene: TRBV7-3

CDR3nt: TGCAGCGTTGAGCGGAGGGGTCGGGCCGGGGAGCTGTTTTTT
CDR3aa: CSVERRGRAGELFF
j_gene: TRBJ2-2
abundance: many
d_gene: .
v_gene: TRBV29-1

CDR3nt: TGTGCCAGCAGCCAAGATGAGGTCGAAGTTGAAGCTTTCTTT
CDR3aa: CASSQDEVEVEAFF
j_gene: TRBJ1-1
abundance: .
d_gene: .
v_gene: TRBV14

CDR3nt: TGCAGTGCTAGCCTCATGAGTGCTTCGATCGAAAAACTGTTTTTT
CDR3aa: CSASLMSASIEKLFF
j_gene: TRBJ1-4
abundance: .
d_gene: .
v_gene: TRBV20-1

CDR3nt: TGTGCCAGCACCTCTGGGGGAGCGAGCAACGAGCAGTACTTC
CDR3aa: CASTSGGASNEQYF
j_gene: TRBJ2-7
abundance: few
d_gene: .
v_gene: TRBV12-3/TRBV12-4

CDR3nt: TGTGCCAGTAAAGGGGCTCCGAACACTGAAGCTTTCTTT
CDR3aa: CASKGAPNTEAFF
j_gene: TRBJ1-1
abundance: few
d_gene: .
v_gene: TRBV19

CDR3nt: TGTGCCAGCAGGTCGGTTGGATCTGGAAACACCATATATTTT
CDR3aa: CASRSVGSGNTIYF
j_gene: TRBJ1-3
abundance: .
d_gene: .
v_gene: TRBV6-1

CDR3nt: TGTGCCAGCACTAGGGGGACAGATACGCAGTATTTT
CDR3aa: CASTRGTDTQYF
j_gene: TRBJ2-3
abundance: .
d_gene: .
v_gene: TRBV7-9

CDR3nt: TGTGCCTGGAGTGTACCGGGGCGGCCGGGATGGGACTCCTACAATGAGCAGTTCTTC
CDR3aa: CAWSVPGRPGWDSYNEQFF
j_gene: TRBJ2-1
abundance: few
d_gene: .
v_gene: TRBV30

CDR3nt: TGTGCCATCAGTGAGCCGGGCAGGATCTCTGGGGCCAACGTCCTGACTTTC
CDR3aa: CAISEPGRISGANVLTF
j_gene: TRBJ2-6
abundance: few
d_gene: .
v_gene: TRBV10-3

CDR3nt: TGTGCCAGCAGCCCGAGGGCGGAGGGCGAGCAGTACTTC
CDR3aa: CASSPRAEGEQYF
j_gene: TRBJ2-7
abundance: many
d_gene: .
v_gene: TRBV12-3/TRBV12-4

CDR3nt: TGTGCCAGCAGATTGACTAGCGGGGGCCCGGGGAGCACAGATACGCAGTATTTT
CDR3aa: CASRLTSGGPGSTDTQYF
j_gene: TRBJ2-3
abundance: few
d_gene: TRBD2
v_gene: TRBV2

CDR3nt: TGCAGCGTTGATTGGGCGGATCTTGCTAACTATGGCTACACCTTC
CDR3aa: CSVDWADLANYGYTF
j_gene: TRBJ1-2
abundance: .
d_gene: .
v_gene: TRBV29-1

CDR3nt: TGTGCCAGCAGTCCCTCTCCTACTAGCGGGCGCACAGATACGCAGTATTTT
CDR3aa: CASSPSPTSGRTDTQYF
j_gene: TRBJ2-3
abundance: many
d_gene: TRBD2
v_gene: TRBV12-3/TRBV12-4

CDR3nt: TGCAGTGCTAGGACGGGTACTAGCTCAACAGATACGCAGTATTTT
CDR3aa: CSARTGTSSTDTQYF
j_gene: TRBJ2-3
abundance: few
d_gene: .
v_gene: TRBV20-1

CDR3nt: TGTGCCAGCAGCTCCTTAATGGACTCGTTGGGGGAGACCCAGTACTTC
CDR3aa: CASSSLMDSLGETQYF
j_gene: TRBJ2-5
abundance: many
d_gene: .
v_gene: TRBV11-2

CDR3nt: TGCAGCGTTGAATCAGGGCGCGGAGACTACGAGCAGTACTTC
CDR3aa: CSVESGRGDYEQYF
j_gene: TRBJ2-7
abundance: .
d_gene: .
v_gene: TRBV29-1

CDR3nt: TGTGCCAGCAGTCTATTGATAGTGGATACGCAGTATTTT
CDR3aa: CASSLLIVDTQYF
j_gene: TRBJ2-3
abundance: few
d_gene: .
v_gene: TRBV12-3/TRBV12-4

CDR3nt: TGTGCCAGCAGGTCGGGACAGGTCAATGAGCAGTTCTTC
CDR3aa: CASRSGQVNEQFF
j_gene: TRBJ2-1
abundance: few
d_gene: TRBD1
v_gene: TRBV2

CDR3nt: TGTGCCAGCAGCTTAGGCAGGGCTGAGCAGTTCTTC
CDR3aa: CASSLGRAEQFF
j_gene: TRBJ2-1
abundance: few
d_gene: .
v_gene: TRBV7-8

CDR3nt: TGTGCCATCAGTGACCGGAGCTACGAGCAGTACTTC
CDR3aa: CAISDRSYEQYF
j_gene: TRBJ2-7
abundance: .
d_gene: .
v_gene: TRBV10-3

CDR3nt: TGTGCCAGCTCACACCGGGACGGATACACCGGGGAGCTGTTTTTT
CDR3aa: CASSHRDGYTGELFF
j_gene: TRBJ2-2
abundance: .
d_gene: .
v_gene: TRBV18

CDR3nt: TGTGCCAGCAGCCAAGCTGGTGAACTAGCCAAAAACATTCAGTACTTC
CDR3aa: CASSQAGELAKNIQYF
j_gene: TRBJ2-4
abundance: .
d_gene: .
v_gene: TRBV3-1

CDR3nt: TGTGCCTGGAGTCCCCTCGCGGGTCCCTCTGATGAGCAGTTCTTC
CDR3aa: CAWSPLAGPSDEQFF
j_gene: TRBJ2-1
abundance: .
d_gene: .
v_gene: TRBV30

CDR3nt: TGTGCCTGGAGTGTAAATCAGTACAATGAGCAGTTCTTC
CDR3aa: CAWSVNQYNEQFF
j_gene: TRBJ2-1
abundance: .
d_gene: .
v_gene: TRBV30

CDR3nt: TGCAGTGCTAGAGGAGTGGCGAGCGGGGGGGCGAGGGAAGAGACCCAGTACTTC
CDR3aa: CSARGVASGGAREETQYF
j_gene: TRBJ2-5
abundance: .
d_gene: TRBD2
v_gene: TRBV20-1

CDR3nt: TGTGCCAGCAGCTTGGATTACGGGAACTTCGGATCAGATACGCAGTATTTT
CDR3aa: CASSLDYGNFGSDTQYF
j_gene: TRBJ2-3
abundance: .
d_gene: .
v_gene: TRBV5-6